This TCR beta chain is drawn from a study of blood T cells in healthy people across ages. Primed by a sample-barcoded 5' primer and a J-beta primer mix, a second PCR proceeded for roughly 6 to 12 cycles. Each cDNA molecule was tagged by a template-switch adaptor with 12 random nucleotides. Using its own MiXCR run on the 5' RACE reads, TCRdb lists one record per CDR3 protein. The sample contains approximately 790,000 distinct CDR3 sequences, around 62% of which appear only once. This clonotype has ten or more counts. Antigen unknown. Regarding the study as a whole: While age rose, TCR beta diversity per million T cells dropped in a roughly linear way.

The CDR3 spans 13 residues. Trimming cost V 5 bases and J 5 bases; bases outside gene matches: 6. Germline V gene sequence: CDR1 DFQATT, CDR2 SNEGSKA (reference sequence). This TCR was sampled from a young man in good health. What was sequenced was blood. The genes are TRBV20-1 and TRBJ1-1; 9 nucleotides match TRBD1. The CDR3 DNA reads TGCAGTGCTCGACAGGGGGTAGGGACTGAAGCTTTCTTT. It encodes CSARQGVGTEAFF.